This T cell receptor beta chain emerged from a study of T cell responses to AZD1222 COVID-19 vaccine (dated by TCRdb to the early 2020s). A note on the overall study: TCR sequencing was performed for 233 trial participants, of whom around 200 were given two doses of AZD1222 and about 25 were given two doses of MenACWY control vaccine. Enrollment into the trials was organized by age into subgroups of 18-55, 56-69 and 70-plus years, and those subgroups contained approximately 150, 30 and 60 TCR-sequenced participants, respectively. Here is what the overall study found, with its caveats: Only five or six AZD1222 recipients were SARS-CoV-2 seropositive at baseline, limiting conclusions about previously exposed vaccinees. In the small 56-69-year group, the increase in depth fell short of significance, most likely because of low power. The whole spike protein was spanned by vaccine-associated CD4 TCRs, and dominant responses were seen in regions 160-218 and 743-854. Nearly half of unique spike-specific TCRs reportedly recognized epitopes outside regions mutated in the B.1.351 and B.1.1.7 variants. Because no day 14 peak-response samples were available, repertoires were characterized only after the peak T cell response. Participants were mostly white British and included more females than males, and it was suggested by the authors that clonal diversity may have been underestimated. A significant rise in spike-specific TCR breadth and depth was observed after two AZD1222 doses relative to day 0 and relative to MenACWY recipients.

Counted from cysteine to phenylalanine, this CDR3 has 21 amino acids. Just CDR3 DNA is preserved here, 63 bases in frame from base 1. Trimming leaves V shorter by 1 base and J shorter by 3 bases, with the junction holding 18 bases beyond the gene matches. Taken from the germline V gene, the CDR1 and CDR2 loops are LGHNA and YNFKEQ. The CDR3 regions of human TCRbeta chains were subjected to immunosequencing. In the original analysis: Repertoire TCRs were matched against a reference library of SARS-CoV-2-specific TCRs generated with the MIRA antigen-specificity platform. Breadth was defined as the fraction of unique TCRs that were SARS-CoV-2-associated, and depth was defined as the fraction of total T cells that were SARS-CoV-2-associated. Using the MIRA data, each spike-specific TCR was mapped to the spike region that the TCR reacts to and placed in a CD4 or CD8 class. Log10-transformed breadth and depth values were compared by one-way ANOVA with Sidak's multiple comparisons tests. This immuneACCESS table, as held by TCRdb, lists in-frame sequences with V and J called but not all clones. Of the missing ones, under half trace to an unresolved V gene in checked studies; the others have no known cause. For V, J and clone size, that table is used; D and trimming come from the DNA. Within this sample are more than 150,000 clones, with about nine tenths of them counted one time only. The leading ten clones occupy around 3.6% of the sample.

What the time point label conveys for this sample: about 28 days (+/-7) after the second vaccine dose. AZD1222 recipients with second doses at about 4 weeks or about 12 weeks were pooled, because spike-specific TCR depth and breadth did not differ between schedules. Vaccinee samples were obtained from the UK trials COV001 and COV002, which included a single-blind randomized controlled phase 2/3 trial of AZD1222 (ChAdOx1 nCoV-19) in healthy adults. Trial participant PBMC samples were collected at day 0 and day 28 after the second dose for TCRbeta chain sequencing. About this clone itself: The antigen it binds to is not known. No base quality values were provided; no much bigger clone lies one nucleotide off.

Recombination joined TRBV4-2 with TRBJ2-4, and 10 junction bases match TRBD2. The input for sequencing was peripheral blood, taken 28 days after the second AZD1222 dose. This TCR came from an adult who received the AZD1222 COVID-19 vaccine. The sequenced DNA is TGTGCCAGCAGCCAAGTAATCTTAACAACCGGGACTAGCGACGGCAAAAACATTCAGTACTTC. Its protein reads: CASSQVILTTGTSDGKNIQYF.